Presented here are 4 T cell receptor beta chains from one specimen sequenced in a study of OX40 agonist ivuxolimab in advanced cancers. Using immunoSEQ multiplex PCR, the repertoire was profiled, and TCRdb retains in-frame clones only, with some absent. The data hold 25,000 to 35,000 clones, with around 85% observed a single time. The starting material was CD4+ or CD8+ T cells sorted from blood, obtained in a trial of the OX40 agonist ivuxolimab. All receptors come from an adult with an advanced solid tumor such as melanoma, head and neck, liver or kidney cancer.

This clone was recorded a few times. The CDR3 is CASSLPLGPRLVYTF. DNA for the CDR3: TGTGCCAGCAGCCTCCCCTTGGGACCTCGCCTTGTCTACACCTTC. The gene calls are TRBV7-9 and TRBJ1-2, with D possibly matching TRBD1 (5 bases). V gave up 5 bases and J gave up 10 bases, with 23 bases separating them. Looked up from germline, CDR1 is SEHNR and CDR2 is FQNEAQ (reference sequence). This CDR3 contains 15 residues.

The J gene is TRBJ2-3, the V gene TRBV7-2; possibly TRBD2 for D (5 bases). The CDR3 sequence is 16 residues long. Germline CDR1 SGHTA, CDR2 FQGNSA. Trimming left V 0 bases short and J 2 bases short, with 12 bases between. For the CDR3, the DNA is TGTGCCAGCAGCTTAGCAGACTATCGTCCCACAGATACGCAGTATTTT. Its protein is CASSLADYRPTDTQYF.

The V call is TRBV13, the J call TRBJ2-1, with a possible D match to TRBD2 (7 bases). Looked up from germline, CDR1 is PRHDT and CDR2 is FYEKMQ (reference sequence). V was trimmed by 4 bases and J by 4 bases, leaving 17 bases between them. The CDR3 spans 16 residues. CDR3 DNA sequence: TGTGCCAGCAGCTCCTCGGCGGGGGCCACGTACAATGAGCAGTTCTTC. It translates to CASSSSAGATYNEQFF.

This clone is labeled medium-sized. The V gene is TRBV7-8, the J gene TRBJ2-7, with unresolved D. The V gene lost 5 bases and the J gene lost 3 bases, with 8 bases spanning the gap. Germline V gene sequence: CDR1 SGHVS, CDR2 FQNEAQ. This CDR3 region has 12 residues. For the CDR3, the DNA is TGTGCCAGCAGCCCCATTGGCTACGAGCAGTACTTC. Amino acid sequence: CASSPIGYEQYF.